These T cell receptor beta chains were read from a single sample in a study of beta chain features in type 1 diabetes. The protocol was immunoSEQ multiplex PCR, while the TCRdb copy is restricted to in-frame clones and leaves out a portion. The repertoire consists of 850,000 to 900,000 clones, with 15% to 20% occurring once and the leading ten covering about 0.025%. Sequences were obtained from naive CD4+ T cells from blood. These receptors all come from a woman younger than 35 in good health. Both conserved end residues are part of each CDR3. A D gene is named only where the DNA matches it firmly. Part of the rows lack a size; the others show once, few, many or a class for expanded clones.

d_call: NA
clone_size: NA
v_call: TRBV9
j_call: TRBJ2-7
cdr3_nt: TGTGCCAGCAGCGTGGGTATCGGATTCTCCTACGAGCAGTACTTC
cdr3_aa: CASSVGIGFSYEQYF

d_call: NA
clone_size: NA
v_call: TRBV5-4
j_call: TRBJ2-2
cdr3_nt: TGTGCCAGCAGCTGGGGCGGACTGGGACGCGGGGAGCTGTTTTTT
cdr3_aa: CASSWGGLGRGELFF

d_call: NA
clone_size: few
v_call: TRBV11-2
j_call: TRBJ1-1
cdr3_nt: TGTGCCAGCAGCTTCGACAGACCGAACACTGAAGCTTTCTTT
cdr3_aa: CASSFDRPNTEAFF

d_call: NA
clone_size: few
v_call: TRBV11-2
j_call: TRBJ2-7
cdr3_nt: TGTGCCAGCAGCTTAGACAGGTCCTACGAGCAGTACTTC
cdr3_aa: CASSLDRSYEQYF

d_call: NA
clone_size: few
v_call: TRBV7-9
j_call: TRBJ2-1
cdr3_nt: TGTGCCAGCAGCTTACCAACCTACAATGAGCAGTTCTTC
cdr3_aa: CASSLPTYNEQFF

d_call: TRBD1
clone_size: few
v_call: TRBV6-6
j_call: TRBJ2-5
cdr3_nt: TGTGCCAGCAGAACAACAGGGGTGGAGCCCCAGTACTTC
cdr3_aa: CASRTTGVEPQYF

d_call: NA
clone_size: NA
v_call: TRBV5-1
j_call: TRBJ2-2
cdr3_nt: TGCGCCAGCGGCAAGGACACCACGAACACCGGGGAGCTGTTTTTT
cdr3_aa: CASGKDTTNTGELFF

d_call: NA
clone_size: few
v_call: TRBV4-3
j_call: TRBJ2-1
cdr3_nt: TGCGCCAGCAGCCAAGGCGAGGTGCGTGAGCAGTTCTTC
cdr3_aa: CASSQGEVREQFF

d_call: TRBD1
clone_size: NA
v_call: TRBV27
j_call: TRBJ2-3
cdr3_nt: TGTGCCAGCCGCGGGACAGGGTGGTATACGCAGTATTTT
cdr3_aa: CASRGTGWYTQYF

d_call: NA
clone_size: few
v_call: TRBV7-9
j_call: TRBJ2-5
cdr3_nt: TGTGCCAGCAGCTTAGCCGCGGAGGAGACCCAGTACTTC
cdr3_aa: CASSLAAEETQYF

d_call: NA
clone_size: NA
v_call: TRBV27
j_call: TRBJ2-7
cdr3_nt: TGTGCCAGCAGTTTACTTCCGGGACCCACCTACGAGCAGTACTTC
cdr3_aa: CASSLLPGPTYEQYF

d_call: NA
clone_size: NA
v_call: TRBV7-8
j_call: TRBJ2-7
cdr3_nt: TGTGCCAGCAGCTTAGAGCTCGGACAGTCCCGCTACGAGCAGTACTTC
cdr3_aa: CASSLELGQSRYEQYF

d_call: TRBD2
clone_size: NA
v_call: TRBV18
j_call: TRBJ2-1
cdr3_nt: TGTGCCAGCTCACTTCAGGCGGGAGGGCTCAATGAGCAGTTCTTC
cdr3_aa: CASSLQAGGLNEQFF

d_call: NA
clone_size: few
v_call: TRBV21-1
j_call: TRBJ2-1
cdr3_nt: TGTGCCAGCAGCAAACCCCGAACATTTTTTGATGAGCAGTTCTTC
cdr3_aa: CASSKPRTFFDEQFF

d_call: TRBD2
clone_size: NA
v_call: TRBV15
j_call: TRBJ2-7
cdr3_nt: TGTGCCACCAGCATTTCTAGCGGGAACCGAGTCTACGAGCAGTACTTC
cdr3_aa: CATSISSGNRVYEQYF

d_call: NA
clone_size: NA
v_call: TRBV11-2
j_call: TRBJ2-1
cdr3_nt: TGTGCCAGCAGCTTAGATCTAGCAAGGGCACCCGAGCAGTTCTTC
cdr3_aa: CASSLDLARAPEQFF

d_call: TRBD2
clone_size: NA
v_call: TRBV4-3
j_call: TRBJ2-7
cdr3_nt: TGCGCCAGCAGCCAAGATCTACTAGCGGGAGGGCGGGGCGAGCAGTACTTC
cdr3_aa: CASSQDLLAGGRGEQYF

d_call: NA
clone_size: NA
v_call: TRBV13
j_call: TRBJ1-1
cdr3_nt: TGTGCCAGCAGCCCCCCAGAGAAGCGGAGGGCTTTCTTT
cdr3_aa: CASSPPEKRRAFF

d_call: NA
clone_size: NA
v_call: TRBV4-3
j_call: TRBJ2-1
cdr3_nt: TGCGCCAGCAGCCAAGCAGGGTCCATTGAGCAGTTCTTC
cdr3_aa: CASSQAGSIEQFF

d_call: NA
clone_size: few
v_call: TRBV2
j_call: TRBJ2-7
cdr3_nt: TGTGCCAGCAGTGAAGCGCCTCCCTACGAGCAGTACTTC
cdr3_aa: CASSEAPPYEQYF

d_call: TRBD1
clone_size: NA
v_call: TRBV29-1
j_call: TRBJ2-3
cdr3_nt: TGCAGCCTAGACAGGGGGCTCACAGATACGCAGTATTTT
cdr3_aa: CSLDRGLTDTQYF

d_call: NA
clone_size: NA
v_call: TRBV5-4
j_call: TRBJ2-1
cdr3_nt: TGTGCCAGCAGCTTGGGTCATCGGATTTCGGGCAATGAGCAGTTCTTC
cdr3_aa: CASSLGHRISGNEQFF

d_call: NA
clone_size: NA
v_call: TRBV7-2
j_call: TRBJ2-5
cdr3_nt: TGTGCCAGCAGGCGCGGGGAGACCCAGTACTTC
cdr3_aa: CASRRGETQYF

d_call: NA
clone_size: few
v_call: TRBV7-2
j_call: TRBJ2-5
cdr3_nt: TGTGCCAGCAGCTTAGGAGGGACTGCAGGATCGCAAGAGACCCAGTACTTC
cdr3_aa: CASSLGGTAGSQETQYF

d_call: TRBD2
clone_size: few
v_call: TRBV7-2
j_call: TRBJ2-7
cdr3_nt: TGTGCCAGCAGCTCAGGGTGGGAGGGCTACGAGCAGTACTTC
cdr3_aa: CASSSGWEGYEQYF

d_call: TRBD2
clone_size: few
v_call: TRBV11-2
j_call: TRBJ2-5
cdr3_nt: TGTGCCAGCAGCAGGGGACTAGCGGTAGAGACCCAGTACTTC
cdr3_aa: CASSRGLAVETQYF

d_call: TRBD1
clone_size: few
v_call: TRBV2
j_call: TRBJ1-1
cdr3_nt: TGTGCCAGCAGCCCCGGACAGGGTTTCACTGAAGCTTTCTTT
cdr3_aa: CASSPGQGFTEAFF